This TCR beta chain derives from a study of regulatory T cells in long-lasting Graves disease. Study-wide points: Patients with persistent Graves' had lower TCR diversity than newly diagnosed patients. Persistent cases favored TRBV28, TRBJ1-2 and TRBJ2-5.

This clonotype showed up many times. The antigen is unknown. The CDR3 is 12 residues long. Germline V gene sequence: CDR1 MGHRA, CDR2 YSYEKL. Between the trimmed V and J ends, which lost 0 bases and 6 bases, there was a span of 6 bases. Time point indicated: newly diagnosed GD, antithyroid drugs for less than 3 months. The TCR library was made from RNA that had been extracted from PBMCs in TRIzol. The authors diagnosed Graves' disease using American Thyroid Association guidelines. HTBI primers from iRepertoire and Arm-PCR of CDR3 regions yielded the TCR beta libraries. One entry per CDR3 protein results from TCRdb running MiXCR on the multiplex PCR reads. The data show approximately 560,000 distinct CDR3 sequences, about 16% seen once. In addition, the sample was reused for a study of T cells in Graves' hyperthyroidism and ophthalmopathy.

This chain connects TRBV4-1 to TRBJ2-7, with D possibly being TRBD1 (6 bases). The clonotype originates from a man between 18 and 35 years old with Graves disease. Sequenced here: peripheral blood mononuclear cells (PBMCs), sampled at new diagnosis, from a patient treated with antithyroid drugs. CDR3 loop: CASSQEGAEQYF. The CDR3 DNA reads TGCGCCAGCAGCCAAGAGGGGGCCGAGCAGTACTTC.